The next 31 T cell receptor beta chains were all read from a single sample in a study of T cells after yellow fever vaccination. TCRdb called the 5' RACE reads again in MiXCR, with one record for every CDR3 protein. This sample yields under 250,000 distinct CDR3 sequences, of which less than 9% are seen a single time; around 0.9% belongs to the top ten. Specimen: CD4+ T cells sorted from PBMCs, collected 15 days after the yellow fever booster vaccination. The receptors here all came from a man under 40 who received the YFV17D yellow fever vaccine.

This clonotype appeared a few times. The chain links TRBV12-3 or TRBV12-4 to TRBJ1-5; D is uncertain. The V end was cut by 7 bases, the J end by 4 bases, with 8 bases between. This CDR3 has 12 residues. CDR3 in DNA: TGTGCCAGCACGAGGGAAAATCAGCCCCAGCATTTT. Protein: CASTRENQPQHF.

The chain uses TRBV7-2 and TRBJ2-3; 7 nucleotides align to TRBD1. Germline CDR1 reads SGHTA; CDR2 reads FQGNSA. CDR3 length equals 14 residues. The V segment lost 10 bases and the J segment 6 bases; nucleotides outside the gene matches: 13. The CDR3 coding sequence is TGTGCCACCGCACAGGGGTCCCCCCTGGATACGCAGTATTTT. Protein product: CATAQGSPLDTQYF. The complete variable domain, with remaining parts taken from reference TRBV7-2 and TRBJ2-3, reads GAGVSQSPSNKVTEKGKDVELRCDPISGHTALYWYRQSLGQGLEFLIYFQGNSAPDKSGLPSDRFSAERTGGSVSTLTIQRTQQEDSAVYLCATAQGSPLDTQYFGPGTRLTVL.

This clonotype was counted only a few times. The V call is TRBV20-1, the J call TRBJ2-1; 9 nucleotides line up with TRBD2. Germline-derived CDR1 and CDR2 are DFQATT and SNEGSKA (reference sequence). V gave up 3 bases and J gave up 1 base; unmatched junction bases: 7. There are 16 residues in the CDR3. CDR3 protein: CSARGALAGSYNEQFF. In DNA, the CDR3 is TGCAGTGCTAGGGGGGCCCTAGCGGGGTCCTACAATGAGCAGTTCTTC.

This clonotype has a count of ten or more. The chain recombines TRBV4-3 with TRBJ2-3, with 8 positions matching TRBD1. Germline V gene lookup returns CDR1 LGHNA and CDR2 YSLEER. After removal of 2 bases from V and 5 bases from J, the junction contained 9 bases not matched to a gene. This CDR3 region has 16 residues. For the CDR3, the DNA is TGCGCCAGCAGCCAAAGGGCGACAGGGGCTAGAGATACGCAGTATTTT. Translated: CASSQRATGARDTQYF.

The chain is built from TRBV6-5 and TRBJ2-1; perhaps TRBD2 as D (5 bases). CDR1 and CDR2 from the germline V gene are MNHEY and SVGAGI. Trimming removed 0 bases from V and 4 bases from J, with 13 bases in between. This CDR3 has 16 amino acids. This CDR3 reads CASSYSRRRLYNEQFF. The CDR3 DNA sequence: TGTGCCAGCAGTTACTCCCGAAGGAGGCTGTACAATGAGCAGTTCTTC.

This clonotype was seen more than once but under ten times. The chain carries TRBV19 and TRBJ2-7; D may be TRBD1 or TRBD2 (5 bases each). Looked up from germline, CDR1 is LNHDA and CDR2 is SQIVND (reference sequence). Trimming removed 6 bases from V and 4 bases from J, with 16 bases in between. This CDR3 has 14 residues. The CDR3: CASRDGTKSYEQYF. CDR3 sequence (DNA): TGTGCCAGTAGGGACGGGACCAAATCTTACGAGCAGTACTTC.

In its sample, this clonotype was seen many times. CDR3 sequence: CASTELASQMGQFF. In nucleotides, the CDR3 is TGTGCCAGCACCGAACTAGCGTCCCAGATGGGGCAGTTCTTC. V usage is TRBV7-2 and J usage is TRBJ2-1; the match to TRBD2 covers 7 bases. The V segment lost 7 bases and the J segment 12 bases; nucleotides outside the gene matches: 15. The CDR3 runs 14 residues. Germline CDR1 reads SGHTA; CDR2 reads FQGNSA.

The chain uses TRBV15 and TRBJ2-5; TRBD2 aligns across 8 bases. The CDR3 is made up of 16 amino acids. Germline CDR1 LNHNV, CDR2 YYDKDF (reference sequence). The junction had 7 bases not matched to a gene; V was cut back by 3 bases and J by 1 base. CDR3 sequence: CATSRVLLAVQETQYF. CDR3 bases: TGTGCCACCAGCAGGGTCTTACTAGCGGTCCAAGAGACCCAGTACTTC.

This clonotype came up a few times. The CDR3 loop is CASSTQTGSYEQYF. Written as DNA, the CDR3 is TGTGCCAGTAGTACCCAGACAGGGTCCTACGAGCAGTACTTC. The V and J genes are TRBV19 and TRBJ2-7; 7 nucleotides match TRBD1. The CDR3 contains 14 residues. V was clipped by 4 bases and J by 1 base; unmatched bases: 4. CDR1 and CDR2 from the germline V gene are LNHDA and SQIVND (reference sequence).

The sample holds a few counts of this clonotype. The chain has TRBV7-2 and TRBJ2-3, with 9 bases that match TRBD2. V lost 6 bases, J lost 7 bases, and 11 bases stayed unmatched. CDR1 SGHTA and CDR2 FQGNSA come from the germline V gene. The CDR3 sequence is 15 residues long. The chain's CDR3 is CASSPGLATSHTQYF. CDR3 DNA sequence: TGTGCCAGCAGTCCGGGACTAGCCACATCACATACGCAGTATTTT.

This clonotype was counted between two and nine times. The rearrangement joins TRBV28 to TRBJ1-1; D is undetermined. V was clipped by 2 bases and J by 4 bases, with 14 bases between them. Germline V lookup: CDR1 MDHEN, CDR2 SYDVKM. The CDR3 is made up of 15 amino acids. CDR3 in amino acids: CASSLTSFAATEAFF. In DNA form, the CDR3 reads TGTGCCAGCAGTTTAACGTCTTTTGCTGCCACTGAAGCTTTCTTT.

This clonotype was counted a few times. V gene TRBV6-1 combines with J gene TRBJ1-1; D possibly corresponds to TRBD1 (5 bases). The germline CDR1 and CDR2 sequences are MNHNS and SASEGT. CDR3 size: 17 residues. Trimming took 7 bases from V and 0 from J, leaving 21 bases between them. CDR3 sequence: CASTPEPVGGLNTEAFF. For the CDR3, the DNA is TGTGCCAGCACCCCAGAACCGGTGGGGGGATTGAACACTGAAGCTTTCTTT.

The chain is built from TRBV7-2 and TRBJ2-3, with D perhaps being TRBD1 or TRBD2 (5 bases each). Germline V CDR1 and CDR2: SGHTA, FQGNSA. The CDR3 covers 16 residues. V was pared by 0 bases and J by 0 bases, with 10 bases between. CDR3 sequence reads: CASSLAGVASTDTQYF. DNA of the CDR3: TGTGCCAGCAGCTTAGCGGGGGTAGCTAGCACAGATACGCAGTATTTT.

The sample holds a few counts of this clonotype. The chain joins TRBV12-3 or TRBV12-4 to TRBJ2-1; tentatively, D is TRBD2 (7 bases). Trimming shortened V by 4 bases and J by 5 bases, and 18 bases separated the two germline ends. This CDR3 is 16 amino acids long. The CDR3 bases are TGTGCCAGCAGTTGGGATGGGGGGGCGAGCCACAATGAGCAGTTCTTC. Its translation is CASSWDGGASHNEQFF.

This clonotype was seen more than once but under ten times. J is TRBJ2-5 and V is TRBV29-1, with TRBD2 identical over 10 bases. J lost 0 bases, V lost 5 bases, and 15 bases had no gene match. The CDR3 length is 18 residues. Germline V gene lookup returns CDR1 SQVTM and CDR2 ANQGSEA. The CDR3 DNA reads TGCAGCGTTTTCAGGGGGGGACTAGCGTCTTTGTACCAAGAGACCCAGTACTTC. As protein: CSVFRGGLASLYQETQYF.

This clonotype was seen at least ten times. The chain couples TRBV12-3 or TRBV12-4 to TRBJ1-2; D is ambiguous. Trimming cost V 2 bases and J 2 bases, with 9 bases left between them. CDR3 size: 14 residues. This chain's CDR3 is CASSLKTGNYGYTF. In nucleotides, the CDR3 is TGTGCCAGCAGTTTAAAAACGGGGAACTATGGCTACACCTTC.

In its sample, this clonotype was seen a few times. The rearrangement joins TRBV7-9 to TRBJ1-6; D is ambiguous. CDR1 is SEHNR and CDR2 is FQNEAQ in the germline V gene (reference sequence). V lost 1 base to trimming and J lost 3 bases, with 4 bases between them. The CDR3 covers 14 residues. DNA of the CDR3: TGTGCCAGCAGCTTAGAAGGCTATAATTCACCCCTCCACTTT. Translating it yields CASSLEGYNSPLHF.

This clonotype has only a few counts. The chain joins TRBV5-1 to TRBJ2-7; 10 bases align to TRBD1. This CDR3 has 15 residues. Trimming at V came to 3 bases and at J to 6 bases, leaving 9 bases not matched to a gene. Germline CDR1 SGHRS, CDR2 YFSETQ. The DNA for the CDR3 is TGCGCCAGCAGCTCGACAGGGGGCGGGAGCGGCGAGCAGTACTTC. This codes for CASSSTGGGSGEQYF.

This chain uses TRBV18 with TRBJ2-1, with D possibly matching TRBD2 (6 bases). V was trimmed by 2 bases and J by 0 bases, leaving 14 bases between them. Germline values: CDR1 KGHSH, CDR2 LQKENI. The CDR3 is 17 amino acids. CDR3 coding DNA: TGTGCCAGCTCACCATCGGGACTGTCGAGCTCCTACAATGAGCAGTTCTTC. Its protein is CASSPSGLSSSYNEQFF.

Details on this clonotype: A much larger clone differs from this one at a single base, so this may be a read error. The chain carries TRBV4-1 and TRBJ2-2; 9 bases align to TRBD2. Germline V lookup: CDR1 MGHRA, CDR2 YSYEKL. The CDR3 is made up of 17 amino acids. The CDR3 spells CATSQDLLREGTGELFF. For the CDR3, the DNA is TGCGCCACCAGCCAAGATCTTCTGCGGGAGGGCACCGGGGAGCTGTTTTTT.

This clonotype was picked up many times. The chain joins TRBV7-3 to TRBJ2-1; D not certain. Germline V gene lookup returns CDR1 SGHTA and CDR2 FQGTGA. Trimming shortened V by 4 bases and J by 6 bases, and 10 bases separated the two germline ends. This CDR3 has 13 amino acids. In DNA form, the CDR3 reads TGTGCCAGCAGCTCATATACGGGCAATGAGCAGTTCTTC. It is translated as CASSSYTGNEQFF.

The chain couples TRBV4-3 to TRBJ2-5; TRBD2 is a possible D gene (5 bases). CDR1 LGHNA and CDR2 YSLEER come from the germline V gene. V lost 1 base and J lost 4, with 13 bases in between. This CDR3 spans 15 amino acids. The CDR3 region is CASSQGRQAGETQYF. The CDR3 DNA is TGCGCCAGCAGCCAAGGGAGGCAGGCCGGAGAGACCCAGTACTTC.

In this sample, this clonotype turned up a few times. This chain joins TRBV5-1 and TRBJ2-1, with 7 bases that match TRBD1. Germline V gene data show CDR1 as SGHRS and CDR2 as YFSETQ. The CDR3 runs to 15 residues. V gave up 4 bases and J gave up 2 bases; unmatched junction bases: 6. The CDR3 reads CASSRGQLAYNEQFF. The CDR3 DNA sequence: TGCGCCAGCAGCCGGGGACAGCTAGCCTACAATGAGCAGTTCTTC.

DNA of the CDR3: TGCGCCAGCAGCTTGGTAGGTAGCGGTGGCCAGTTCTTC. Its protein is CASSLVGSGGQFF. V and J are TRBV5-1 and TRBJ2-1, with D perhaps matching TRBD2 (6 bases). CDR1 and CDR2 (germline): SGHRS, YFSETQ. This CDR3 has 13 residues. V lost 0 bases and J lost 13, with 14 bases in between.

The sample holds a few counts of this clonotype. The chain is built from TRBV23-1 and TRBJ2-7; TRBD1 is a possible D gene (6 bases). TRBV23-1 is sorted into the ORF group, with uncertain function. CDR3 size: 16 residues. V lost 7 bases to trimming and J lost 1 base, with 20 bases between them. The CDR3 DNA follows: TGCGCCAGCACCCACCGCACAGGGTATGAGTCCTACGAGCAGTACTTC. This codes for CASTHRTGYESYEQYF.

This chain uses TRBV7-2 with TRBJ2-7; D possibly corresponds to TRBD2 (6 bases). In germline, CDR1 is SGHTA, CDR2 FQGNSA. The CDR3 covers 13 residues. Between the trimmed V and J ends, which lost 5 bases and 1 base, there was a span of 9 bases. CDR3 amino acids: CASSVGLSYEQYF. In DNA form, the CDR3 reads TGTGCCAGCAGCGTTGGACTATCCTACGAGCAGTACTTC.

This clonotype has a count of ten or more. This chain joins TRBV6-5 and TRBJ2-5; 8 positions agree with TRBD1. This CDR3 is built from 15 residues. Germline assignment: CDR1 MNHEY and CDR2 SVGAGI. V gave up 4 bases and J gave up 1 base; unmatched junction bases: 5. CDR3 DNA sequence: TGTGCCAGCAGTTTCGGGACAGGCCGCCAAGAGACCCAGTACTTC. Its protein product is CASSFGTGRQETQYF.

This clonotype was seen a handful of times. The chain combines TRBV20-1 with TRBJ1-1; 9 nucleotides line up with TRBD1. The CDR3 has 14 amino acids. CDR1 and CDR2 from the germline V gene are DFQATT and SNEGSKA (reference sequence). J was trimmed by 4 bases and V by 8 bases; bases with no gene match: 11. In nucleotides, the CDR3 is TGCAGTCCCAAATACAGGGGGCAGGCCACTGAAGCTTTCTTT. Encoded protein: CSPKYRGQATEAFF.

The V and J genes are TRBV7-9 and TRBJ2-2; a weak D match, TRBD2 (5 bases). Germline V gene sequence: CDR1 SEHNR, CDR2 FQNEAQ (reference sequence). The V end was cut by 5 bases, the J end by 1 base, with 11 bases between. The CDR3 consists of 15 residues. The chain's CDR3 is CASSASGGNTGELFF. CDR3 nucleotide sequence: TGTGCCAGCAGCGCAAGCGGAGGGAACACCGGGGAGCTGTTTTTT. Full variable domain (rest looked up from reference TRBV7-9 and TRBJ2-2): DTGVSQNPRHKITKRGQNVTFRCDPISEHNRLYWYRQTLGQGPEFLTYFQNEAQLEKSRLLSDRFSAERPKGSFSTLEIQRTEQGDSAMYLCASSASGGNTGELFFGEGSRLTVL.

The rearrangement uses TRBV5-6 and TRBJ2-3, with TRBD1 identical over 8 bases. Germline CDR1 reads SGHDT; CDR2 reads YYEEEE. The CDR3 consists of 18 residues. J was trimmed by 2 bases and V by 0 bases; bases with no gene match: 11. CDR3 sequence: CASSLAAGGKLNTDTQYF. CDR3 nucleotides: TGTGCCAGCAGCTTGGCGGCAGGGGGCAAACTCAACACAGATACGCAGTATTTT.

This clonotype appeared a few times. This chain joins TRBV19 and TRBJ2-3; D is possibly TRBD1 (6 bases). The germline V gene has CDR1 LNHDA and CDR2 SQIVND (reference sequence). CDR3 size: 13 residues. Trimming cost V 4 bases and J 4 bases, with 9 bases left between them. The CDR3: CASSRQVADTQYF. CDR3 nucleotides: TGTGCCAGTAGTAGACAGGTGGCAGATACGCAGTATTTT.